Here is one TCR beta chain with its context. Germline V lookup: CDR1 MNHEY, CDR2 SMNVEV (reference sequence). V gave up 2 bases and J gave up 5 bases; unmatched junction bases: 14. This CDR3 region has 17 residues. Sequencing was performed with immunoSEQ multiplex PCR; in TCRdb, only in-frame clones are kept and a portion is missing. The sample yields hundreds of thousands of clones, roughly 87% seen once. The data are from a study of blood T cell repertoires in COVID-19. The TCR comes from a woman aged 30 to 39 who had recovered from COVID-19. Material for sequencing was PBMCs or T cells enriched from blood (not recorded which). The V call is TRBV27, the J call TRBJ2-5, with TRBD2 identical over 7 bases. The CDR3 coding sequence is TGTGCCAGCAGTTTACTGGGCGGCGGGGGTATAGGGGAGACCCAGTACTTC. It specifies CASSLLGGGGIGETQYF.